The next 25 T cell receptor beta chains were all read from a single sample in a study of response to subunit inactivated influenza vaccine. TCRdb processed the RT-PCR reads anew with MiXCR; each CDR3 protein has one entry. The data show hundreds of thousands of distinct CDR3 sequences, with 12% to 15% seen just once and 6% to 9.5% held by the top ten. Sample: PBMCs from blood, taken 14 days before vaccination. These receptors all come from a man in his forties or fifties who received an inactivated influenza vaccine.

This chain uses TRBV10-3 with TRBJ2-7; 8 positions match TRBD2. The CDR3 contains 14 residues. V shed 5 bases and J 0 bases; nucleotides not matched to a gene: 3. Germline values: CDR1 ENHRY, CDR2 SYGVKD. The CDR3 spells CAISISGNSYEQYF. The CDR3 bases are TGTGCCATCAGTATTAGCGGGAACTCCTACGAGCAGTACTTC.

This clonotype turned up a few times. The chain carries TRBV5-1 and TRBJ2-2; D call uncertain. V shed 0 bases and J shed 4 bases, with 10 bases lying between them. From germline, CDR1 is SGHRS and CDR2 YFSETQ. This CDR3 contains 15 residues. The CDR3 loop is CASSLVVGSTGELFF. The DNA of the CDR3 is TGCGCCAGCAGCTTGGTAGTGGGTAGCACCGGGGAGCTGTTTTTT. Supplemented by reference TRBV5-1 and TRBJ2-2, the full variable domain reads KAGVTQTPRYLIKTRGQQVTLSCSPISGHRSVSWYQQTPGQGLQFLFEYFSETQRNKGNFPGRFSGRQFSNSRSEMNVSTLELGDSALYLCASSLVVGSTGELFFGEGSRLTVL.

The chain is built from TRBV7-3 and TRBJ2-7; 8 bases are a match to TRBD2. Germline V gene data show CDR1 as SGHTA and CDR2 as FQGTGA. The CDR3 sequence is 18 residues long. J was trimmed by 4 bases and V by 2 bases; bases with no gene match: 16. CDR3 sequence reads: CASSLSVSGSYSVYEQYF. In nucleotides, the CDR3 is TGTGCCAGCAGCTTATCCGTGAGCGGGAGCTATTCGGTTTACGAGCAGTACTTC.

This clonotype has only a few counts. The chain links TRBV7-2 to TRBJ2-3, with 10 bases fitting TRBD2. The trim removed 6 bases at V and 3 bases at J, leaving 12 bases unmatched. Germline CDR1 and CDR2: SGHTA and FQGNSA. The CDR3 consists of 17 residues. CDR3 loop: CASSYSGGLFLTDTQYF. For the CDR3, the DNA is TGTGCCAGCAGTTATAGCGGGGGGTTATTTTTGACAGATACGCAGTATTTT.

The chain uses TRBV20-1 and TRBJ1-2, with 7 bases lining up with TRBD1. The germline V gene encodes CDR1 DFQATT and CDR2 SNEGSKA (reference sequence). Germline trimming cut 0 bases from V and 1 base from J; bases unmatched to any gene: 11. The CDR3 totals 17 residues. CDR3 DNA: TGCAGTGCTAGAGATCGGTGGACACAGGGGATTAACTATGGCTACACCTTC. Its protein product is CSARDRWTQGINYGYTF.

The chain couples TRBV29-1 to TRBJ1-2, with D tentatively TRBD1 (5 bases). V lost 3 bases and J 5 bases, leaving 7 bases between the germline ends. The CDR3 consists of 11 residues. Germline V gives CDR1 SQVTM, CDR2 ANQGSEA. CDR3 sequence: CSVDRAYGYTF. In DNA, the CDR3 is TGCAGCGTTGACAGGGCTTATGGCTACACCTTC.

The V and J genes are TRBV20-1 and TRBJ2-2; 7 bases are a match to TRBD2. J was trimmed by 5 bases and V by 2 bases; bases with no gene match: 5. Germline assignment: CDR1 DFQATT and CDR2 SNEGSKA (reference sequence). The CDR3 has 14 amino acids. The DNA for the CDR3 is TGCAGTGCTAGACTGGGGGGAGGGACCGGGGAGCTGTTTTTT. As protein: CSARLGGGTGELFF.

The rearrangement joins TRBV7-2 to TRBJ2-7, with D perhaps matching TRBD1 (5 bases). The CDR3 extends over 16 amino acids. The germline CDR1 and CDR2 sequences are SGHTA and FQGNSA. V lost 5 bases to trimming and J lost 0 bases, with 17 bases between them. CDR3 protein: CASSGNRISNSYEQYF. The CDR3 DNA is TGTGCCAGCAGCGGAAACAGGATTTCGAACTCCTACGAGCAGTACTTC.

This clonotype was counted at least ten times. CDR3 sequence (DNA): TGCGCCAGCAGCCAAGTTTGGGGGGAGGCGGCAGATACGCAGTATTTT. It yields the protein CASSQVWGEAADTQYF. The genes are TRBV4-3 and TRBJ2-3; tentative D call: TRBD2 (6 bases). The CDR3 extends over 16 amino acids. CDR1 and CDR2 (germline): LGHNA, YSLEER. Deletions cut 1 base from V and 4 bases from J, with 15 bases between.

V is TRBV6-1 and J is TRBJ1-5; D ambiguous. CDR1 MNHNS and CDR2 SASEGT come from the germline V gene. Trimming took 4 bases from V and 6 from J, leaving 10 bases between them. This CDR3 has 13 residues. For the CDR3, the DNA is TGTGCCAGCAGTGTAGGCAGCCTTCAGCCCCAGCATTTT. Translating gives CASSVGSLQPQHF.

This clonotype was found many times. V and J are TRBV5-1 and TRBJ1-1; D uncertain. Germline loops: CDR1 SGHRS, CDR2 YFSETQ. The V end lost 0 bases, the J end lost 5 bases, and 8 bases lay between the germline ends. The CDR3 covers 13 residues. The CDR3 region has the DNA TGCGCCAGCAGCTTGGGTGCGGGGACTGAAGCTTTCTTT. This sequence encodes CASSLGAGTEAFF.

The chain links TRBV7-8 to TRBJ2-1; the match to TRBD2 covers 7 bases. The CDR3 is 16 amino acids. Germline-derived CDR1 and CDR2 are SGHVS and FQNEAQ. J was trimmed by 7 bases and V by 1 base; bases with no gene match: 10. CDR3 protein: CASSLVEGGMGNEQFF. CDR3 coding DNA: TGTGCCAGCAGCTTAGTCGAGGGAGGGATGGGAAATGAGCAGTTCTTC.

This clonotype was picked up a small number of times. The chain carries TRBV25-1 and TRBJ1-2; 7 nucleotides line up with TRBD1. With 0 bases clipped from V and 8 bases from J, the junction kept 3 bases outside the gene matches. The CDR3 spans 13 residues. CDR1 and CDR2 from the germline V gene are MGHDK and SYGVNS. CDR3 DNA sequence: TGTGCCAGCAGTGAATACAGGGGGGCCGGCTACACCTTC. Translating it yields CASSEYRGAGYTF.

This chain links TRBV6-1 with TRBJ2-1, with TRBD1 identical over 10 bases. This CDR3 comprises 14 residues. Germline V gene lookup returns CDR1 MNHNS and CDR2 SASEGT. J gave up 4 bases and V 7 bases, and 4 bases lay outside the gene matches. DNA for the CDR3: TGTGCCAGCAACCCGGGACAGGGGTACAATGAGCAGTTCTTC. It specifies CASNPGQGYNEQFF.

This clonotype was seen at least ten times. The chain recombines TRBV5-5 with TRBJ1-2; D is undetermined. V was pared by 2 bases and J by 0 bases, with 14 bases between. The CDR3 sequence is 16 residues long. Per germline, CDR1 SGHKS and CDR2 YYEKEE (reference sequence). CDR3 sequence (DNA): TGTGCCAGCAGCTTATCCCCGTCGGAAGCTAACTATGGCTACACCTTC. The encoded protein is CASSLSPSEANYGYTF.

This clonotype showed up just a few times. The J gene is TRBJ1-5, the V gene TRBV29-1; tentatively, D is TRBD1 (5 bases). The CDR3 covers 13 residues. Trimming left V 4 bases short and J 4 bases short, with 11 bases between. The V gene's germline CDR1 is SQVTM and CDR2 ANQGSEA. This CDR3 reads CSVAQATNQPQHF. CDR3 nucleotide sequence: TGCAGCGTTGCACAGGCGACGAATCAGCCCCAGCATTTT.

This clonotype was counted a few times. CDR3 loop: CASSAASGFTDTQYF. CDR3 bases: TGTGCCAGTAGTGCCGCTAGCGGATTCACAGATACGCAGTATTTT. The genes are TRBV19 and TRBJ2-3, with 7 bases lining up with TRBD2. V gave up 5 bases and J gave up 2 bases; unmatched junction bases: 7. Germline values: CDR1 LNHDA, CDR2 SQIVND (reference sequence). The CDR3 is 15 amino acids.

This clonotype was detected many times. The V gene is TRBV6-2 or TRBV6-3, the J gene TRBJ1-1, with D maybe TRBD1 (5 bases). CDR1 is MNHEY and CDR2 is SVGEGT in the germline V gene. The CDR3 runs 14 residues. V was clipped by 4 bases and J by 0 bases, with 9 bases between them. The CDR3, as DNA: TGTGCCAGCAGTTTGGGACGGATGAACACTGAAGCTTTCTTT. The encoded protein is CASSLGRMNTEAFF.

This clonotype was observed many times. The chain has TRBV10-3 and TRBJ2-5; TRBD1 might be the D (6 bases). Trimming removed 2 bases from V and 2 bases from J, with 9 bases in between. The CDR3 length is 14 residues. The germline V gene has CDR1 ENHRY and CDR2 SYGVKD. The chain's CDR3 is CAISENREQETQYF. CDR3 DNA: TGTGCCATCAGTGAGAACAGGGAACAAGAGACCCAGTACTTC.

The CDR3 DNA sequence: TGCAGTGCTAGAGACAACCTCTACGAGCAGTACTTC. Protein sequence: CSARDNLYEQYF. The gene calls are TRBV20-1 and TRBJ2-7, with D unclear. CDR3 length equals 12 residues. Trimming removed 0 bases from V and 3 bases from J, with 6 bases in between. Looked up from germline, CDR1 is DFQATT and CDR2 is SNEGSKA (reference sequence).

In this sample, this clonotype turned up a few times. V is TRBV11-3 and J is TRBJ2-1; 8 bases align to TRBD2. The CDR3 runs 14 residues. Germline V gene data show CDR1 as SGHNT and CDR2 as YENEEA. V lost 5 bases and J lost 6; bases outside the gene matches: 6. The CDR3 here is CASSPGGGANEQFF. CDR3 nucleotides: TGTGCCAGCAGCCCCGGGGGGGGAGCCAATGAGCAGTTCTTC.

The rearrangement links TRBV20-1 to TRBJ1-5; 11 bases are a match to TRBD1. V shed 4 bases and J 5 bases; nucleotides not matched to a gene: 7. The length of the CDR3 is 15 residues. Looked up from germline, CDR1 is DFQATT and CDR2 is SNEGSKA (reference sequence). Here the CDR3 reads CSATRPGQGDQPQHF. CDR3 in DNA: TGCAGTGCTACAAGGCCGGGACAGGGGGATCAGCCCCAGCATTTT.

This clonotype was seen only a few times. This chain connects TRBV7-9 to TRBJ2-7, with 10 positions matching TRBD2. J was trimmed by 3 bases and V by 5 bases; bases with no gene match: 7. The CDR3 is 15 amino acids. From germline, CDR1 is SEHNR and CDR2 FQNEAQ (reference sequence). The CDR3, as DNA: TGTGCCAGCAGCATGGGGACTAGCGTCTACTACGAGCAGTACTTC. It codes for CASSMGTSVYYEQYF.

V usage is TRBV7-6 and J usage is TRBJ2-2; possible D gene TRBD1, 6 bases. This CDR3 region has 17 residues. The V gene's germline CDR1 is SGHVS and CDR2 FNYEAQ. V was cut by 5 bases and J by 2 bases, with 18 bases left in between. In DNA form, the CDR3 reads TGTGCCAGCAGCAAAGCCCAGGGGTTTCCTAACACCGGGGAGCTGTTTTTT. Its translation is CASSKAQGFPNTGELFF.

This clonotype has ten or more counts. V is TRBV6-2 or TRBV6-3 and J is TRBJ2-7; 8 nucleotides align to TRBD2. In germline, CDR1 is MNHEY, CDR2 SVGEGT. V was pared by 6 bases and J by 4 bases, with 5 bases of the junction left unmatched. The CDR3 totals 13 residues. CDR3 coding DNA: TGTGCCAGCAGCTGGACTAGCAAATACGAGCAGTACTTC. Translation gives CASSWTSKYEQYF.